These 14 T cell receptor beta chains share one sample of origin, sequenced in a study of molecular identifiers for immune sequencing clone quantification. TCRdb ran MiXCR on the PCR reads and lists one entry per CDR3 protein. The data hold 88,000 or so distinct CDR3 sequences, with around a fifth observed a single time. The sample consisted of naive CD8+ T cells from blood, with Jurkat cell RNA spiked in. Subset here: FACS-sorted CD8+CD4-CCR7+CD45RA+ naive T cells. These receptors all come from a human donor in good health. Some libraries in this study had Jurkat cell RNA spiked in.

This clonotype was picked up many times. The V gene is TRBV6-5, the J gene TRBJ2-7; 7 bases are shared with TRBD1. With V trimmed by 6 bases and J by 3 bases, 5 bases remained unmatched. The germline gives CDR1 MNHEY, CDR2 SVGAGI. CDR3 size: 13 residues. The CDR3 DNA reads TGTGCCAGCAGCCCCGGGACAGTCTACGAGCAGTACTTC. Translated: CASSPGTVYEQYF.

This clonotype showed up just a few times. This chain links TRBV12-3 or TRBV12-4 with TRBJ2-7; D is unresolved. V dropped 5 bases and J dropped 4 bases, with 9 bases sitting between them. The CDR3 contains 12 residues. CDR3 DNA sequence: TGTGCCAGCAGTCCCAGAGATTACGAGCAGTACTTC. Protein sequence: CASSPRDYEQYF.

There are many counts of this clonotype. CDR3 sequence: CAWTLGAESTDTQYF. The DNA for the CDR3 is TGTGCCTGGACCTTAGGAGCGGAGAGCACAGATACGCAGTATTTT. V usage is TRBV30 and J usage is TRBJ2-3; maybe TRBD2 (5 bases). The ends were cut back, 4 bases at V and 0 bases at J, with 14 bases in the middle. The germline CDR1 and CDR2 sequences are GTSNPN and SVGIG (reference sequence). The CDR3 totals 15 residues.

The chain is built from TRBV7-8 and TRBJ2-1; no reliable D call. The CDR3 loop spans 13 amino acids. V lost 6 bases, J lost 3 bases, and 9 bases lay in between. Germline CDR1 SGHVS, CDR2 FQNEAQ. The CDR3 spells CASSYAGYNEQFF. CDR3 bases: TGTGCCAGCAGTTACGCAGGCTACAATGAGCAGTTCTTC.

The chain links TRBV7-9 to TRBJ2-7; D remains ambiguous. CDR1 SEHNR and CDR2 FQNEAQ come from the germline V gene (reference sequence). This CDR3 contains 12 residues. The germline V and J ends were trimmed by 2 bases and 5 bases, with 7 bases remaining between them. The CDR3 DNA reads TGTGCCAGCAGCTTATCTCCTGACGAGCAGTACTTC. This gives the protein CASSLSPDEQYF.

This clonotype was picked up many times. CDR3 sequence reads: CSAIPGQESYEQYF. The CDR3 nucleotides read TGCAGTGCTATACCGGGACAGGAGTCCTACGAGCAGTACTTC. V gene TRBV20-1 combines with J gene TRBJ2-7; TRBD1 agrees at 8 bases. This CDR3 spans 14 amino acids. The germline V gene encodes CDR1 DFQATT and CDR2 SNEGSKA (reference sequence). The J segment lost 1 base and the V segment lost 4 bases, leaving 6 bases of the junction unmatched.

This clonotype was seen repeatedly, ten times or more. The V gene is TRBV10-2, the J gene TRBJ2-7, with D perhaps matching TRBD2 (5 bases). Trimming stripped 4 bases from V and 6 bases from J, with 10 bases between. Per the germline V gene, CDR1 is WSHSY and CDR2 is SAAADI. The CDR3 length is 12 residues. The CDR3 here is CASSVPRGEQYF. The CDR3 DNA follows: TGCGCCAGCAGTGTCCCCCGGGGCGAGCAGTACTTC.

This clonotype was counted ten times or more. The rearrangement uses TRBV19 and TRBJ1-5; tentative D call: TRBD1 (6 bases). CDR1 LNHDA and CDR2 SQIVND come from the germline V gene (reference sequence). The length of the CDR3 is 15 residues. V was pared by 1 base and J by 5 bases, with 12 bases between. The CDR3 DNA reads TGTGCCAGTAGTATAGCAGGGGCAGAACATCAGCCCCAGCATTTT. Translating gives CASSIAGAEHQPQHF.

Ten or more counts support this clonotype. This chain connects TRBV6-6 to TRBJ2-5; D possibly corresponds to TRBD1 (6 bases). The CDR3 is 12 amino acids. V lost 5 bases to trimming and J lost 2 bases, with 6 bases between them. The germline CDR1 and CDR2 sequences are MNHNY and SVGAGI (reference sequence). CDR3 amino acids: CASSGQQETQYF. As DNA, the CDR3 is TGTGCCAGCAGTGGACAGCAAGAGACCCAGTACTTC.

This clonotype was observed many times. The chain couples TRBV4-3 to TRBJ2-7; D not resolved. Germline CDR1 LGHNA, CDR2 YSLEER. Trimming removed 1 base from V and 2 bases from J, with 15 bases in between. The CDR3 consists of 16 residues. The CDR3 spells CASSQATETVTYEQYF. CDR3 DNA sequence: TGCGCCAGCAGCCAAGCAACCGAAACGGTTACCTACGAGCAGTACTTC.

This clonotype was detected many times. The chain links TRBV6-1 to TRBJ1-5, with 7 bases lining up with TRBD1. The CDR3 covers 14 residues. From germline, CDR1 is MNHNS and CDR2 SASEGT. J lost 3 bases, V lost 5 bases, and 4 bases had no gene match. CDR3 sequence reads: CASSRDSLNQPQHF. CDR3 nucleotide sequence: TGTGCCAGCAGTCGGGACAGCCTCAATCAGCCCCAGCATTTT.

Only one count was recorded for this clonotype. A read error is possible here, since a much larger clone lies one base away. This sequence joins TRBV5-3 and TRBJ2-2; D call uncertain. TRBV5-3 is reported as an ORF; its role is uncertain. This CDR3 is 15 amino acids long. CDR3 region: CASSLGQLSTGELFF. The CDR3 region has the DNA TGTGCCAGCAGCTTGGGCCAGTTAAGCACCGGGGAGCTGTTTTTT.

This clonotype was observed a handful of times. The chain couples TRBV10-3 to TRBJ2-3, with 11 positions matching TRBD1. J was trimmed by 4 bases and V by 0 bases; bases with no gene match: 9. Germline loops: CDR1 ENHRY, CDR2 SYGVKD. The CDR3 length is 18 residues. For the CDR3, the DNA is TGTGCCATCAGTGAGTCCCTGACCGGGACAGGGGGGCCAGATACGCAGTATTTT. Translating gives CAISESLTGTGGPDTQYF.

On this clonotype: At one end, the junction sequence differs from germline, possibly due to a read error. The CDR3 reads CASSHHRDEQDF. CDR3 in DNA: TGTGCCAGCAGTCACCACAGGGACGAGCAGGACTTC. The gene calls are TRBV6-6 and TRBJ2-7, with a possible D match to TRBD1 (6 bases). The CDR3 loop spans 12 amino acids. Germline V gene lookup returns CDR1 MNHNY and CDR2 SVGAGI (reference sequence).